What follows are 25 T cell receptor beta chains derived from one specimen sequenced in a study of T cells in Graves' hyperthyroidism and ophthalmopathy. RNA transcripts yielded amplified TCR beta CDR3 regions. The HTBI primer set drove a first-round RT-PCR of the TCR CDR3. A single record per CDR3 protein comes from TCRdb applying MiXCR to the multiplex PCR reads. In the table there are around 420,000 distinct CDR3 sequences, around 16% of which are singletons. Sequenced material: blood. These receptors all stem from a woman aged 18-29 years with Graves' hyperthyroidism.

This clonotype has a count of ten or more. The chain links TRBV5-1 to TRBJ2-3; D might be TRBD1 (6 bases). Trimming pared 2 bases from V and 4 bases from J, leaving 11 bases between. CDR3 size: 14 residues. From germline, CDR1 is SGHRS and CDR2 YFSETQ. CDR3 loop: CASSFSGQSDTQYF. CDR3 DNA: TGCGCCAGCAGCTTCTCCGGACAGTCAGATACGCAGTATTTT.

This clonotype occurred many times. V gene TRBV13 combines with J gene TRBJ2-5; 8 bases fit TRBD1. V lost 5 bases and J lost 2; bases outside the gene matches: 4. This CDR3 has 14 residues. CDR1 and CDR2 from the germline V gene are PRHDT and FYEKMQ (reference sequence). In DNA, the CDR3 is TGTGCCAGCAGCGAACGGACAGGGCAAGAGACCCAGTACTTC. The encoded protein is CASSERTGQETQYF.

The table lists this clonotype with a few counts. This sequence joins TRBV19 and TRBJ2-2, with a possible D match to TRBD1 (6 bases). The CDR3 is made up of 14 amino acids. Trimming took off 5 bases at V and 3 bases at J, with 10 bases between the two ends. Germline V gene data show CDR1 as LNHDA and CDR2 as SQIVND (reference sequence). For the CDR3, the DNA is TGTGCCAGTAGTGCTGAGGGGGACACCGGGGAGCTGTTTTTT. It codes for CASSAEGDTGELFF.

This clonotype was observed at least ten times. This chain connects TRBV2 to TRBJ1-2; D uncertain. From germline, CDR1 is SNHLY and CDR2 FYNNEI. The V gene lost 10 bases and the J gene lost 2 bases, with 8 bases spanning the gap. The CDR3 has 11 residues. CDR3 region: CANRGNYGYTF. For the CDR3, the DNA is TGTGCCAACCGAGGGAACTATGGCTACACCTTC.

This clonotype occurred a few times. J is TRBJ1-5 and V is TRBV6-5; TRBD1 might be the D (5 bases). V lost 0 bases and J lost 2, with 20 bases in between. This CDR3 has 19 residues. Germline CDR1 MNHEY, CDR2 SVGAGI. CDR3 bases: TGTGCCAGCAGTTACTCGTGGAGAAGGGGTGACCTTGGCAATCAGCCCCAGCATTTT. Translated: CASSYSWRRGDLGNQPQHF.

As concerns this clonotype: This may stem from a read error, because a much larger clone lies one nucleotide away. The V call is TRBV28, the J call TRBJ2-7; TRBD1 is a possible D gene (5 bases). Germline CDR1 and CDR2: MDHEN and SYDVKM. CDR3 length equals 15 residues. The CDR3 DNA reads TGTGTCAGCACGACGGGCCCTGACAGCTCCTACGAGCAGTACTTC. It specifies CVSTTGPDSSYEQYF.

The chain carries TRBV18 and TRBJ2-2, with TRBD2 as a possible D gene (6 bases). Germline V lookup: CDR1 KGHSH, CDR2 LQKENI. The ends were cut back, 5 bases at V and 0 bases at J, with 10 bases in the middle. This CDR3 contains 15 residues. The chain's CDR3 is CASSRGGANTGELFF. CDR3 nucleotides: TGTGCCAGCTCAAGGGGCGGGGCGAACACCGGGGAGCTGTTTTTT.

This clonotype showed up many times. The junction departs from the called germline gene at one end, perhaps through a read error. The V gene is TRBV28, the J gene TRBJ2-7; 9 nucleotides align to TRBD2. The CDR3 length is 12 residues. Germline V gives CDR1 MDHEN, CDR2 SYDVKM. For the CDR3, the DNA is TGTGCCAGCCGTAGCGGGAGCCGGTTCTGGAACTTC. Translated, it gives CASRSGSRFWNF. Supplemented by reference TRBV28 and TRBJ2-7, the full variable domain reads DVKVTQSSRYLVKRTGEKVFLECVQDMDHENMFWYRQDPGLGLRLIYFSYDVKMKEKGDIPEGYSVSREKKERFSLILESASTNQTSMYLCASRSGSRFWNFGPGTRLTVT.

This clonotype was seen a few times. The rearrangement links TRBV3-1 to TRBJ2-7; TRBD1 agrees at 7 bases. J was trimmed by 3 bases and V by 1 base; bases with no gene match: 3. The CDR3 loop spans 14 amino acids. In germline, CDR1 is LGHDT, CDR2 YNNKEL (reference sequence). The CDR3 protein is CASSQGAGGYEQYF. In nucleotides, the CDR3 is TGTGCCAGCAGCCAAGGGGCAGGGGGCTACGAGCAGTACTTC.

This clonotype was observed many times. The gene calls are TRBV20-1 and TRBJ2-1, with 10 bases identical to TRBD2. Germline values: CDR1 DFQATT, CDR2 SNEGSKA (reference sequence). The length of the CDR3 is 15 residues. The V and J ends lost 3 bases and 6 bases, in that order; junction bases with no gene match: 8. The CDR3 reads CSASWARTSGNEQFF. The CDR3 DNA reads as TGCAGTGCTAGTTGGGCCCGGACTAGCGGCAATGAGCAGTTCTTC.

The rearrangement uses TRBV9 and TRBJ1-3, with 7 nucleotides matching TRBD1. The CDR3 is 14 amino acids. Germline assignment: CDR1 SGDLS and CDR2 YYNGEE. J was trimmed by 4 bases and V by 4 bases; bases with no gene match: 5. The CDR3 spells CASSRQGGGNTIYF. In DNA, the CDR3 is TGTGCCAGCAGCCGACAGGGTGGCGGAAACACCATATATTTT.

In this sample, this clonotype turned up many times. CDR3 loop: CASSLGGPRVSALSYNEQFF. CDR3 DNA sequence: TGTGCCAGCAGTTTAGGAGGGCCTCGGGTTTCCGCGTTGTCCTACAATGAGCAGTTCTTC. V and J are TRBV27 and TRBJ2-1; weak D call: TRBD2 (6 bases). Germline CDR1 reads MNHEY; CDR2 reads SMNVEV (reference sequence). V lost 2 bases and J lost 1, with 24 bases in between. CDR3 length: 20 amino acids.

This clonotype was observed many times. The CDR3 is CASSPGTANTEAFF. CDR3 nucleotide sequence: TGTGCCAGCAGTCCCGGGACAGCGAACACTGAAGCTTTCTTT. The J gene is TRBJ1-1, the V gene TRBV12-3 or TRBV12-4, with TRBD1 matching over 7 bases. J lost 1 base, V lost 5 bases, and 4 bases had no gene match. CDR3 length equals 14 residues.

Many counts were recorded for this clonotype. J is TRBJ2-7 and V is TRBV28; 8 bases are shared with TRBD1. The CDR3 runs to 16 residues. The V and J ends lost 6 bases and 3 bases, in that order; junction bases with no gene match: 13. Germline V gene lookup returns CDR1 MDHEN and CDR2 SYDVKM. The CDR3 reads CASRISTGTGNYEQYF. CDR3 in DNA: TGTGCCAGCAGAATCTCTACGGGGACAGGAAACTACGAGCAGTACTTC.

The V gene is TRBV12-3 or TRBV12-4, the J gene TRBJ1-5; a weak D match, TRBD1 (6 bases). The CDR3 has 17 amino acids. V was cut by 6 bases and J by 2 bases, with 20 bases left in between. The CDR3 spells CASREQGGYAGNQPQHF. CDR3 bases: TGTGCCAGCAGGGAACAGGGTGGCTACGCGGGCAATCAGCCCCAGCATTTT.

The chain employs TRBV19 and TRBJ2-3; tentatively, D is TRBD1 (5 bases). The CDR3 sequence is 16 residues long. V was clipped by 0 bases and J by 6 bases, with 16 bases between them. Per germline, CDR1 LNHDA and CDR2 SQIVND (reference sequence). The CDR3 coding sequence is TGTGCCAGTAGTATAGAAGGCAGGGTACTAACGGATACGCAGTATTTT. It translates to CASSIEGRVLTDTQYF.

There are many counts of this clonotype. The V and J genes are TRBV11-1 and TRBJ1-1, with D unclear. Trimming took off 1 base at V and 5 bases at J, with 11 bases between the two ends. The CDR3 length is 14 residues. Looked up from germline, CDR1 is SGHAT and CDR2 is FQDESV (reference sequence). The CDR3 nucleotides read TGTGCCAGCAGCTTAGAAGGAGCTCGTACTGAAGCTTTCTTT. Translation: CASSLEGARTEAFF.

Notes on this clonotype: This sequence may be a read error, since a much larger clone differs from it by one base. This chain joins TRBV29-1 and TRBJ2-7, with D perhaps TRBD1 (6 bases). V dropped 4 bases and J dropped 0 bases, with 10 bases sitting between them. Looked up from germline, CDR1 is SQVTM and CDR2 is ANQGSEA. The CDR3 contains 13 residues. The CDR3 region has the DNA TGCAGCGTTGGGACAGAACTCTCCTACGAGCAGTACTTC. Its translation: CSVGTELSYEQYF.

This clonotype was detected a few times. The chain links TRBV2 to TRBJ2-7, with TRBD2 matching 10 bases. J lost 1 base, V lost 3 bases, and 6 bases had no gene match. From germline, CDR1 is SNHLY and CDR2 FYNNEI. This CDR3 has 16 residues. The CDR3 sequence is CASSDGASGGSYEQYF. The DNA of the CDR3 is TGTGCCAGCAGTGACGGGGCTAGCGGGGGTTCCTACGAGCAGTACTTC.

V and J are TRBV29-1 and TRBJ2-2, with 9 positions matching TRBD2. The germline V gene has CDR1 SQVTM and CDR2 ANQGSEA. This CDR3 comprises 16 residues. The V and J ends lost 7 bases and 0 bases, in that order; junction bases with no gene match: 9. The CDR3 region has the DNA TGCAGCGCCCCTCGGCCTAGCGGGGCGAACACCGGGGAGCTGTTTTTT. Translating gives CSAPRPSGANTGELFF.

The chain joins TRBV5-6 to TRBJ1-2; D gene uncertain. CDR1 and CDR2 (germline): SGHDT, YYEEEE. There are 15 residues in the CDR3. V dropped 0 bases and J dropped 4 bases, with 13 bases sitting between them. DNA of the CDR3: TGTGCCAGCAGCTTGGGAAGGGAGAGGGCCTATGGCTACACCTTC. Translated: CASSLGRERAYGYTF.

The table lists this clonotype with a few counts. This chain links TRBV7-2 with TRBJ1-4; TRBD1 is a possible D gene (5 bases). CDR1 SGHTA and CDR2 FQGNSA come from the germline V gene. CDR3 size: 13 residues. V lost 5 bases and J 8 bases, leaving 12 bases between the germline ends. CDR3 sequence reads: CASSPRWGEKLFF. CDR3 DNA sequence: TGTGCCAGCAGCCCCCGATGGGGGGAAAAACTGTTTTTT.

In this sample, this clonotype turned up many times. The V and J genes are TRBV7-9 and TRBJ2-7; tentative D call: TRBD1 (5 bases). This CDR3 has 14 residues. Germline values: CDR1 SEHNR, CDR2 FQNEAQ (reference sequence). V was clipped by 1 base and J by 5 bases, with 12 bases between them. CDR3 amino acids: CASSLEGPTDEQYF. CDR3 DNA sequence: TGTGCCAGCAGCTTAGAGGGGCCGACTGACGAGCAGTACTTC.

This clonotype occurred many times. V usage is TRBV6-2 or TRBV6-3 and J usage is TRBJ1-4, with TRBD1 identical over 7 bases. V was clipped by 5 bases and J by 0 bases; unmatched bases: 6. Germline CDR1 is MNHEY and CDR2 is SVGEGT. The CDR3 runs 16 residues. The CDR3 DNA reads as TGTGCCAGCAGTCGGGGACAGAAGGCAACTAATGAAAAACTGTTTTTT. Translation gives CASSRGQKATNEKLFF.

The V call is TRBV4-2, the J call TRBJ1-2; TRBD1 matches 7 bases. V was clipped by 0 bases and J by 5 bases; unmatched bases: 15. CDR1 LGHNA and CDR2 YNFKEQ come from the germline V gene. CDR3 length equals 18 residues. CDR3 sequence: CASSQDIEAGGPKYGYTF. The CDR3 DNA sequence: TGTGCCAGCAGCCAAGATATCGAGGCAGGGGGACCCAAATATGGCTACACCTTC.